The 12 T cell receptor beta chains listed next were all sequenced from one sample in a study of blood T cell repertoires in COVID-19. The assay was immunoSEQ multiplex PCR, and TCRdb's table has in-frame clones only and misses some. The sample has around 210,000 clones; about 88% are singletons. The specimen was peripheral blood. These receptors were obtained from a man aged 50-59 years with COVID-19, enrolled during active disease.

J is TRBJ1-4 and V is TRBV9; D perhaps matches TRBD1 (5 bases). V was pared by 1 base and J by 5 bases, with 9 bases between. Germline V gene data show CDR1 as SGDLS and CDR2 as YYNGEE. This CDR3 has 14 amino acids. DNA for the CDR3: TGTGCCAGCAGCGTAAAAGGGGCCAATGAAAAACTGTTTTTT. This translates into CASSVKGANEKLFF.

The V and J genes are TRBV28 and TRBJ1-2, with D perhaps TRBD1 (6 bases). This CDR3 is built from 16 residues. V lost 10 bases and J lost 4, with 25 bases in between. Germline V gene data show CDR1 as MDHEN and CDR2 as SYDVKM. CDR3 in DNA: TGTGCCACCGAGAGGGGGGGTTCTGGGTTTAGCTATGGCTACACCTTC. As protein: CATERGGSGFSYGYTF.

The CDR3: CASSEGQGVGEQYF. CDR3 nucleotides: TGTGCCAGCAGTGAAGGACAGGGGGTTGGCGAGCAGTACTTC. The chain has TRBV6-1 and TRBJ2-7; 9 nucleotides line up with TRBD1. The CDR3 runs to 14 residues. The germline V gene encodes CDR1 MNHNS and CDR2 SASEGT. J gave up 6 bases and V 1 base, and 4 bases lay outside the gene matches.

The chain carries TRBV11-1 and TRBJ2-1; the match to TRBD2 covers 8 bases. CDR1 is SGHAT and CDR2 is FQDESV in the germline V gene (reference sequence). After removal of 2 bases from V and 2 bases from J, the junction contained 2 bases not matched to a gene. This CDR3 is built from 15 residues. Here the CDR3 reads CASSLRAGAYNEQFF. The CDR3 DNA reads TGTGCCAGCAGCTTAAGAGCGGGAGCCTACAATGAGCAGTTCTTC.

This clone was recorded many times. The chain recombines TRBV4-2 with TRBJ1-4; D may be TRBD1 (5 bases). The CDR3 runs to 16 residues. Germline CDR1 is LGHNA and CDR2 is YNFKEQ. V was trimmed by 1 base and J by 1 base, leaving 10 bases between them. The CDR3 loop is CASSQGGGETNEKLFF. The CDR3 DNA follows: TGTGCCAGCAGCCAAGGGGGGGGAGAAACTAATGAAAAACTGTTTTTT.

The chain carries TRBV29-1 and TRBJ2-5; 8 positions match TRBD2. The germline V gene encodes CDR1 SQVTM and CDR2 ANQGSEA. V shed 7 bases, J shed 4 bases, and the junction held 5 bases outside the gene matches. CDR3 size: 12 residues. CDR3 protein: CSGAGAVETQYF. The CDR3 DNA reads as TGCAGCGGAGCGGGGGCAGTAGAGACCCAGTACTTC.

This clone was counted only a few times. V usage is TRBV19 and J usage is TRBJ1-5; D is unresolved. Germline assignment: CDR1 LNHDA and CDR2 SQIVND (reference sequence). Trimming shortened V by 5 bases and J by 3 bases, and 23 bases separated the two germline ends. The CDR3 consists of 18 residues. CDR3 sequence: CASSLGRPGPTTNQPQHF. The CDR3, as DNA: TGTGCCAGTAGTTTAGGTAGGCCAGGACCGACTACCAATCAGCCCCAGCATTTT.

CDR3 sequence: CASGVTDSIGELFF. The CDR3 DNA is TGTGCCAGTGGGGTGACAGATTCCATCGGGGAGCTGTTTTTT. The chain carries TRBV6-6 and TRBJ2-2; D possibly corresponds to TRBD1 (5 bases). CDR1 and CDR2 from the germline V gene are MNHNY and SVGAGI (reference sequence). V dropped 9 bases and J dropped 7 bases, with 18 bases sitting between them. This CDR3 contains 14 residues.

The V call is TRBV19, the J call TRBJ1-5; D gene ambiguous. V lost 3 bases, J lost 4 bases, and 10 bases lay in between. The CDR3 is 14 amino acids. Germline CDR1 LNHDA, CDR2 SQIVND (reference sequence). In DNA form, the CDR3 reads TGTGCCAGTAGTATGGGCAGCCCAAATCAGCCCCAGCATTTT. Translating gives CASSMGSPNQPQHF. Full variable domain (outside the CDR3, taken from reference TRBV19 and TRBJ1-5): DGGITQSPKYLFRKEGQNVTLSCEQNLNHDAMYWYRQDPGQGLRLIYYSQIVNDFQKGDIAEGYSVSREKKESFPLTVTSAQKNPTAFYLCASSMGSPNQPQHFGDGTRLSIL.

The CDR3 reads CASSPGQGAPGEKLFF. The CDR3 coding sequence is TGCGCCAGCAGCCCGGGACAGGGGGCGCCAGGGGAAAAACTGTTTTTT. The rearrangement uses TRBV4-3 and TRBJ1-4; 12 bases line up with TRBD1. Germline V gene lookup returns CDR1 LGHNA and CDR2 YSLEER. This CDR3 region has 16 residues. V lost 4 bases, J lost 8 bases, and 8 bases stayed unmatched.

The V and J genes are TRBV5-1 and TRBJ2-1, with TRBD2 identical over 7 bases. CDR3 size: 15 residues. Germline CDR1 SGHRS, CDR2 YFSETQ. The trim removed 0 bases at V and 6 bases at J, leaving 6 bases unmatched. CDR3 sequence (DNA): TGCGCCAGCAGCTTGGCGTTGGGAGGGTCCAATGAGCAGTTCTTC. Amino acids: CASSLALGGSNEQFF.

This chain connects TRBV4-1 to TRBJ1-1; tentatively, D is TRBD1 (6 bases). CDR3 length: 14 residues. V was pared by 5 bases and J by 4 bases, with 14 bases between. CDR1 and CDR2 (germline): MGHRA, YSYEKL. CDR3 amino acids: CASSDDRLGTEAFF. The CDR3 DNA sequence: TGCGCCAGCAGCGACGACAGGTTAGGCACTGAAGCTTTCTTT.